The present TCR beta chain was sequenced within a study of PD-1 blockade in classical Hodgkin lymphoma. Details on this clone: The antigen remains undetermined.

All the patients suffered relapse after autologous stem cell transplantation, and brentuximab vedotin exposure differed. CDR1 SNHLY and CDR2 FYNNEI come from the germline V gene. CDR3 length: 13 residues. The germline V and J ends were trimmed by 7 bases and 0 bases, with 9 bases remaining between them. The data were produced by immunoSEQ multiplex PCR, yet TCRdb's version contains in-frame clones alone and is incomplete. The sample yields fewer than 100,000 clones, 89% seen once. Whole-study findings and limits: A reduction in baseline TCR diversity was reportedly seen in newly diagnosed patients relative to healthy donors.

Sequenced material: peripheral blood mononuclear cells (PBMCs), taken at baseline. The V gene is TRBV2, the J gene TRBJ1-1; D is unresolved. This clonotype was obtained from a human donor with classical Hodgkin lymphoma. CDR3 coding DNA: TGTGCCAGCATCAGAGGGATGAACACTGAAGCTTTCTTT. Translating it yields CASIRGMNTEAFF.